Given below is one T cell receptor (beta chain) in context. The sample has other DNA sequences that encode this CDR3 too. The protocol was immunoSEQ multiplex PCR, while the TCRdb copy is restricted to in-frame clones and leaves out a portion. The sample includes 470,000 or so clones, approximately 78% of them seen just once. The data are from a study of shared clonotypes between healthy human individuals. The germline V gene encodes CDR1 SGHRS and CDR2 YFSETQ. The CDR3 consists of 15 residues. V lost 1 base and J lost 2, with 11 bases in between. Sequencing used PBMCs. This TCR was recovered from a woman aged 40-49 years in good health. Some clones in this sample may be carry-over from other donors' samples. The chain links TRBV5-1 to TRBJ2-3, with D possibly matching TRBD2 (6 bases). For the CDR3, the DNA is TGCGCCAGCAGCTTGTCGGGACTCTCCACAGATACGCAGTATTTT. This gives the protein CASSLSGLSTDTQYF.